The 6 T cell receptor beta chains in this list originate from one sample, sequenced in a study of OX40 agonist ivuxolimab in advanced cancers. Sequenced by immunoSEQ multiplex PCR; TCRdb stores in-frame clones only, minus some. The table shows around 72,000 clones, with 82% occurring only once. The specimen comprised CD4+ or CD8+ T cells sorted from blood, sampled in a trial of the OX40 agonist ivuxolimab. These TCRs come from an adult with an advanced solid tumor such as melanoma, head and neck, liver or kidney cancer.

The V gene is TRBV28, the J gene TRBJ1-5; 7 nucleotides line up with TRBD1. CDR1 and CDR2 (germline): MDHEN, SYDVKM. This CDR3 contains 15 residues. With V trimmed by 6 bases and J by 3 bases, 8 bases remained unmatched. The CDR3 DNA reads TGTGCCAGCAGAGACCGGGACAGACTCAATCAGCCCCAGCATTTT. The encoded protein is CASRDRDRLNQPQHF.

The chain carries TRBV6-1 and TRBJ1-5; possible D gene TRBD1, 5 bases. V lost 7 bases and J lost 3, with 13 bases in between. Germline V gene data show CDR1 as MNHNS and CDR2 as SASEGT. The CDR3 runs 14 residues. CDR3 loop: CASNSDSLNQPQHF. In nucleotides, the CDR3 is TGTGCCAGCAACAGCGACAGCCTCAATCAGCCCCAGCATTTT.

This chain uses TRBV19 with TRBJ2-2; D unclear. Trimming pared 4 bases from V and 8 bases from J, leaving 14 bases between. The CDR3 covers 14 residues. Germline CDR1 and CDR2: LNHDA and SQIVND (reference sequence). CDR3 protein: CASSSQTPRGELFF. CDR3 nucleotides: TGTGCCAGTAGTAGCCAGACCCCGAGGGGGGAGCTGTTTTTT. The full variable domain, rest sourced from reference TRBV19 and TRBJ2-2, is DGGITQSPKYLFRKEGQNVTLSCEQNLNHDAMYWYRQDPGQGLRLIYYSQIVNDFQKGDIAEGYSVSREKKESFPLTVTSAQKNPTAFYLCASSSQTPRGELFFGEGSRLTVL.

The chain couples TRBV7-2 to TRBJ2-1; 10 positions match TRBD2. The length of the CDR3 is 15 residues. Germline V gene data show CDR1 as SGHTA and CDR2 as FQGNSA. V shed 6 bases, J shed 2 bases, and the junction held 4 bases outside the gene matches. The CDR3 reads CASRTTSGAYNEQFF. The CDR3 nucleotides read TGTGCCAGCAGGACAACTAGCGGGGCCTACAATGAGCAGTTCTTC.

This chain uses TRBV6-5 with TRBJ2-1; 7 positions agree with TRBD1. The germline V gene encodes CDR1 MNHEY and CDR2 SVGAGI. The CDR3 has 15 amino acids. Unmatched junction bases numbered 7, after V lost 3 bases and J lost 5 bases. The CDR3 sequence is CASSYRGLGNNEQFF. CDR3 sequence (DNA): TGTGCCAGCAGTTATAGGGGGCTTGGTAACAATGAGCAGTTCTTC.

The J gene is TRBJ1-1, the V gene TRBV6-1; D gene uncertain. CDR3 length: 13 residues. Germline V gene sequence: CDR1 MNHNS, CDR2 SASEGT. Trimming took off 2 bases at V and 4 bases at J, with 8 bases between the two ends. Here the CDR3 reads CASSEMQATEAFF. The CDR3 nucleotides read TGTGCCAGCAGTGAAATGCAGGCCACTGAAGCTTTCTTT.